The 18 T cell receptor beta chains listed next were all sequenced from one sample in a study of blood T cells in healthy people across ages. With a J-beta primer mix and a sample-barcoded 5' primer, a second PCR ran about 7 to 11 cycles. TCRdb ran MiXCR on the 5' RACE reads and lists one entry per CDR3 protein. The sample lists roughly 800,000 distinct CDR3 sequences, 58% occurring once. Sequencing was carried out using blood. These receptor sequences come from a man aged 25-45 years in good health.

A few counts support this clonotype. This rearrangement joins TRBV12-3 or TRBV12-4 to TRBJ1-4; 9 bases line up with TRBD1. The CDR3 has 14 amino acids. The ends lost 5 bases at V and 8 bases at J; junction bases unmatched: 6. The CDR3 DNA reads as TGTGCCAGCAGTCAGACAGGGGGGAGAGAAAAACTGTTTTTT. Amino acids: CASSQTGGREKLFF.

This clonotype has more than one count but fewer than ten. The gene calls are TRBV7-2 and TRBJ1-6; the D is unclear. There are 13 residues in the CDR3. The V end was cut by 5 bases, the J end by 9 bases, with 11 bases between. The germline V gene has CDR1 SGHTA and CDR2 FQGNSA. Here the CDR3 reads CASSRERRSPLHF. The CDR3 nucleotides are TGTGCCAGCAGCCGCGAGCGGCGTTCACCCCTCCACTTT.

The gene calls are TRBV4-3 and TRBJ2-5, with 8 bases lining up with TRBD2. The CDR3 consists of 15 residues. Germline CDR1 is LGHNA and CDR2 is YSLEER. With V trimmed by 4 bases and J by 5 bases, 9 bases remained unmatched. Here the CDR3 reads CASSRGTRGWETQYF. CDR3 coding DNA: TGCGCCAGCAGCCGCGGGACTAGAGGGTGGGAGACCCAGTACTTC.

The V call is TRBV29-1, the J call TRBJ2-3, with D perhaps matching TRBD2 (6 bases). Per the germline V gene, CDR1 is SQVTM and CDR2 is ANQGSEA. The CDR3 is 13 amino acids. Trimming cost V 7 bases and J 2 bases, with 13 bases left between them. In DNA, the CDR3 is TGCAGCGCAGCGGGTAGCTACACAGATACGCAGTATTTT. This codes for CSAAGSYTDTQYF.

The rearrangement links TRBV2 to TRBJ1-2, with D perhaps TRBD1 (5 bases). The V gene's germline CDR1 is SNHLY and CDR2 FYNNEI. CDR3 length equals 15 residues. The V gene lost 0 bases and the J gene lost 4 bases, with 12 bases spanning the gap. The CDR3 DNA follows: TGTGCCAGCAGTGAAGCCCGTGGGGACGGCTATGGCTACACCTTC. Protein product: CASSEARGDGYGYTF.

The gene calls are TRBV20-1 and TRBJ2-1; D perhaps matches TRBD2 (6 bases). The CDR3 sequence is 13 residues long. V dropped 4 bases and J dropped 5 bases, with 12 bases sitting between them. Germline V lookup: CDR1 DFQATT, CDR2 SNEGSKA (reference sequence). The DNA for the CDR3 is TGCAGTGCTACCACCGCTAGCGACAATGAGCAGTTCTTC. Its translation is CSATTASDNEQFF.

This chain uses TRBV12-3 or TRBV12-4 with TRBJ2-1, with D possibly matching TRBD2 (5 bases). The CDR3 runs 14 residues. The V gene lost 5 bases and the J gene lost 3 bases, with 11 bases spanning the gap. This CDR3 reads CASSTAGVYNEQFF. The CDR3 DNA is TGTGCCAGCAGTACCGCCGGGGTCTACAATGAGCAGTTCTTC.

The chain couples TRBV29-1 to TRBJ2-2, with D unresolved. Trimming removed 7 bases at V and 5 bases at J, with 11 bases between. There are 12 residues in the CDR3. Germline V gives CDR1 SQVTM, CDR2 ANQGSEA. This CDR3 reads CSAQTGTGELFF. CDR3 sequence (DNA): TGCAGCGCACAGACCGGGACCGGGGAGCTGTTTTTT.

This chain joins TRBV6-6 and TRBJ2-7; D uncertain. The V end lost 0 bases, the J end lost 0 bases, and 9 bases lay between the germline ends. In germline, CDR1 is MNHNY, CDR2 SVGAGI (reference sequence). The CDR3 has 15 amino acids. Here the CDR3 reads CASSYSIPSSYEQYF. Written as DNA, the CDR3 is TGTGCCAGCAGTTACTCTATCCCGAGCTCCTACGAGCAGTACTTC.

This clonotype was seen only once. This chain uses TRBV6-1 with TRBJ2-4; possible D gene TRBD2, 5 bases. V lost 1 base and J lost 2, with 15 bases in between. Germline V gives CDR1 MNHNS, CDR2 SASEGT. This CDR3 has 17 residues. In nucleotides, the CDR3 is TGTGCCAGCAGTGAAGAAGAGCGGTTCGTCACCAAAAACATTCAGTACTTC. Translation: CASSEEERFVTKNIQYF.

J is TRBJ1-4 and V is TRBV7-9, with no clear D. Germline V gives CDR1 SEHNR, CDR2 FQNEAQ (reference sequence). The ends were cut back, 5 bases at V and 7 bases at J, with 11 bases in the middle. The CDR3 contains 13 residues. The chain's CDR3 is CASSPDGPEKLFF. DNA of the CDR3: TGTGCCAGCAGCCCGGACGGTCCTGAAAAACTGTTTTTT. Full variable domain (outside the CDR3, taken from reference TRBV7-9 and TRBJ1-4): DTGVSQNPRHKITKRGQNVTFRCDPISEHNRLYWYRQTLGQGPEFLTYFQNEAQLEKSRLLSDRFSAERPKGSFSTLEIQRTEQGDSAMYLCASSPDGPEKLFFGSGTQLSVL.

This clonotype occurred a few times. The J gene is TRBJ2-5, the V gene TRBV5-1, with TRBD1 matching over 7 bases. CDR1 and CDR2 from the germline V gene are SGHRS and YFSETQ. The trim removed 2 bases at V and 2 bases at J, leaving 6 bases unmatched. This CDR3 has 15 residues. The DNA of the CDR3 is TGCGCCAGCAGCTTCGGGACAGATCGACAAGAGACCCAGTACTTC. Protein product: CASSFGTDRQETQYF.

This sequence joins TRBV20-1 and TRBJ2-5; D ambiguous. V was trimmed by 3 bases and J by 2 bases, leaving 10 bases between them. Germline V gene sequence: CDR1 DFQATT, CDR2 SNEGSKA (reference sequence). The CDR3 runs to 13 residues. The CDR3 DNA reads as TGCAGTGCTAGTCGGCGGAATCAAGAGACCCAGTACTTC. Protein sequence: CSASRRNQETQYF.

This clonotype has more than one count but fewer than ten. The gene calls are TRBV7-2 and TRBJ1-2, with D perhaps matching TRBD1 (6 bases). The CDR3 totals 15 residues. The V gene's germline CDR1 is SGHTA and CDR2 FQGNSA. With 5 bases removed from V and 1 base from J, the gap between germline ends came to 14 bases. This CDR3 is CASSHGQIINYGYTF. The CDR3 DNA reads as TGTGCCAGCAGCCATGGACAGATTATTAACTATGGCTACACCTTC. The complete variable domain, with remaining parts taken from reference TRBV7-2 and TRBJ1-2, reads GAGVSQSPSNKVTEKGKDVELRCDPISGHTALYWYRQSLGQGLEFLIYFQGNSAPDKSGLPSDRFSAERTGGSVSTLTIQRTQQEDSAVYLCASSHGQIINYGYTFGSGTRLTVV.

The genes are TRBV27 and TRBJ2-7; D possibly corresponds to TRBD1 (5 bases). V was shortened by 7 bases and J by 7 bases, with 20 bases between the two germline ends. CDR3 size: 14 residues. From germline, CDR1 is MNHEY and CDR2 SMNVEV (reference sequence). This chain's CDR3 is CASILRPGHREQYF. In nucleotides, the CDR3 is TGTGCCAGCATCTTACGCCCAGGGCATCGGGAGCAGTACTTC.

This clonotype was observed a handful of times. The chain recombines TRBV29-1 with TRBJ1-2, with a tentative D call TRBD1 (5 bases). Deletions cut 1 base from V and 7 bases from J, with 13 bases between. This CDR3 comprises 13 residues. CDR1 SQVTM and CDR2 ANQGSEA come from the germline V gene. CDR3 amino acids: CSVEGGRGSGYTF. CDR3 DNA sequence: TGCAGCGTTGAAGGGGGTCGGGGGTCTGGCTACACCTTC.

The V gene is TRBV19, the J gene TRBJ2-5, with D maybe TRBD1 (6 bases). The CDR3 extends over 15 amino acids. CDR1 is LNHDA, CDR2 SQIVND, per germline (reference sequence). Trimming took off 4 bases at V and 2 bases at J, with 14 bases between the two ends. The CDR3 spells CASSRRLRGQETQYF. CDR3 DNA: TGTGCCAGTAGTAGGCGACTGAGGGGGCAAGAGACCCAGTACTTC.

The sample holds a few counts of this clonotype. The chain has TRBV6-2 or TRBV6-3 and TRBJ2-7; 11 bases are a match to TRBD1. Germline CDR1 MNHEY, CDR2 SVGEGT. The junction had 6 bases not matched to a gene; V was cut back by 6 bases and J by 2 bases. CDR3 length: 15 amino acids. CDR3: CASRPRDRGTYEQYF. CDR3 coding DNA: TGTGCCAGCAGGCCCCGGGACAGGGGGACCTACGAGCAGTACTTC.